The clone carrying this T cell receptor beta chain was counted many times. Its target is not known. The data were taken from a study of neurological immune-mediated disorders. Each CDR3 protein is one row after TCRdb ran MiXCR on the 5' RACE reads. The sample holds roughly 90,000 distinct CDR3 sequences, 3% to 4% seen once. Points from the study as a whole: Sharing of CDR3 amino acid sequences among expanded clones across subjects was absent, suggesting private repertoires in all groups.

The clonotype was recovered from a woman in her 50s with multiple sclerosis. The sequenced material came from PBMCs.

CDR3 protein: CASSLGGTYNEQFF. The DNA of the CDR3 is TGTGCCAGCAGTTTGGGTGGCACGTACAATGAGCAGTTCTTC. The chain is built from TRBV6-6 and TRBJ2-1; no reliable D call. The CDR3 is 14 amino acids. Trimming stripped 4 bases from V and 4 bases from J, with 11 bases between. CDR1 is MNHNY, CDR2 SVGAGI, per germline (reference sequence).